The 2 T cell receptor beta chains below come from one sample, sequenced in a study of cytotoxic CD8 clonotypes in ibrutinib-treated CLL (dated by TCRdb to the early 2020s). Interpreted using the paper, the time point label stands for: progressive disease on ibrutinib. Library preparation used the immunoSEQ multiplex PCR assay. The table was pulled from immuneACCESS by TCRdb, which kept in-frame rearrangements only. Such tables lose some clones; where checked, under half of the loss comes from unresolved V genes, and the rest has no known cause. This sample is represented by approximately 280,000 clones; around 69% of them were singletons. Approximately 5.1% of the sample is taken by the ten largest. Material: PBMCs, obtained at disease progression, from a patient treated with ibrutinib. The receptors shown here come from a human donor with chronic lymphocytic leukemia.

CDR3 amino acids: CASSVGFPGELFF. The CDR3 nucleotides read TGTGCCAGCAGTGTGGGGTTCCCCGGGGAGCTGTTTTTT. V gene TRBV6-1 combines with J gene TRBJ2-2; D not certain. V lost 4 bases and J 6 bases, leaving 9 bases between the germline ends. The CDR3 is 13 residues long. The germline V gene has CDR1 MNHNS and CDR2 SASEGT.

The rearrangement joins TRBV11-2 to TRBJ2-5; possibly TRBD1 for D (6 bases). The length of the CDR3 is 14 residues. Germline CDR1 reads SGHAT; CDR2 reads FQNNGV. The V and J ends lost 6 bases and 5 bases respectively, with 16 bases between them. The CDR3 spells CASSPLQGRETQYF. Written as DNA, the CDR3 is TGTGCCAGCAGTCCATTACAGGGTAGGGAGACCCAGTACTTC.